These 15 T cell receptor beta chains originate from one sample sequenced in a study of blood T cells in healthy people across ages. Primed by a sample-barcoded 5' primer and a J-beta primer mix, a second PCR proceeded for 7 to 11 cycles. TCRdb fed the 5' RACE reads into MiXCR, producing one record per CDR3 protein. The sample lists around 500,000 distinct CDR3 sequences; more than 45% were seen once. The specimen sequenced was blood. These receptors all stem from a man older than 75 in good health.

V gene TRBV28 combines with J gene TRBJ2-7; D remains unclear. The CDR3 is 15 amino acids. V gave up 7 bases and J gave up 5 bases, with 21 bases separating them. Germline V gene lookup returns CDR1 MDHEN and CDR2 SYDVKM. The CDR3 DNA is TGTGCCAGCAAACCCGGAGACAAAAAGGCGGACGAGCAGTACTTC. This encodes CASKPGDKKADEQYF.

This clonotype has more than one count but fewer than ten. This chain joins TRBV7-2 and TRBJ2-1, with D possibly being TRBD2 (6 bases). The CDR3 consists of 15 residues. Per germline, CDR1 SGHTA and CDR2 FQGNSA. Trimming cost V 5 bases and J 10 bases, with 21 bases left between them. The CDR3 DNA reads as TGTGCCAGCAGCCGCCCGGGACTTGGCCGTCGGGAGCAGTTCTTC. This translates into CASSRPGLGRREQFF.

This clonotype was recorded a few times. The chain uses TRBV20-1 and TRBJ2-5; the match to TRBD2 covers 9 bases. The CDR3 runs to 16 residues. The germline gives CDR1 DFQATT, CDR2 SNEGSKA (reference sequence). V gave up 0 bases and J gave up 2 bases; unmatched junction bases: 7. CDR3 residues: CSARDPTSGLQETQYF. The CDR3 nucleotides read TGCAGTGCTAGAGATCCGACTAGCGGTCTACAAGAGACCCAGTACTTC.

The chain uses TRBV4-1 and TRBJ1-5; D is possibly TRBD1 (5 bases). The V end was cut by 0 bases, the J end by 4 bases, with 7 bases between. CDR1 and CDR2 (germline): MGHRA, YSYEKL. The CDR3 is made up of 14 amino acids. CDR3 loop: CASSQEGGNQPQHF. The DNA for the CDR3 is TGCGCCAGCAGCCAAGAGGGGGGAAATCAGCCCCAGCATTTT.

This chain connects TRBV4-3 to TRBJ1-1; 9 nucleotides agree with TRBD1. V was pared by 1 base and J by 5 bases, with 8 bases of the junction left unmatched. Germline lookup yields CDR1 LGHNA and CDR2 YSLEER. The CDR3 spans 16 residues. CDR3: CASSQVSGTGSTEAFF. DNA of the CDR3: TGCGCCAGCAGCCAAGTTTCGGGGACAGGGAGTACTGAAGCTTTCTTT.

Remarks on this clonotype: A read error may be the cause here, since a much bigger clone is one base away. The V gene is TRBV20-1, the J gene TRBJ2-1, with 11 nucleotides matching TRBD2. The end of the DNA aligns better with TRBJ2-7, so the J call may be wrong. The length of the CDR3 is 18 residues. Germline V lookup: CDR1 DFQATT, CDR2 SNEGSKA (reference sequence). CDR3 sequence (DNA): TGCAGTGTGAAGCGGCCTAGCGGGAGGTTCAGCTCCTACAATGAGCAGTACTTC. This gives the protein CSVKRPSGRFSSYNEQYF.

V usage is TRBV3-1 and J usage is TRBJ2-5, with 12 bases fitting TRBD2. The CDR3 is 16 residues long. The V gene's germline CDR1 is LGHDT and CDR2 YNNKEL (reference sequence). J lost 2 bases, V lost 7 bases, and 8 bases had no gene match. CDR3 sequence reads: CASMLTSGGSQETQYF. CDR3 nucleotide sequence: TGTGCCAGCATGCTGACTAGCGGGGGATCACAAGAGACCCAGTACTTC.

In regard to this clonotype: The junction departs from the called germline gene at one end, perhaps through a read error. The chain recombines TRBV7-7 with TRBJ2-1; 10 bases align to TRBD2. The V gene's germline CDR1 is SSHAT and CDR2 FNYEAQ (reference sequence). The CDR3 is made up of 15 amino acids. CDR3 DNA: TGTGCTAGCAGCCCCCGAGCGGGAGGGCCCAATGAGCAGTTCTTC. This gives the protein CASSPRAGGPNEQFF.

This clonotype was seen a handful of times. This rearrangement joins TRBV10-3 to TRBJ2-7; no clear D. Germline assignment: CDR1 ENHRY and CDR2 SYGVKD. This CDR3 has 13 amino acids. The V gene lost 3 bases and the J gene lost 2 bases, with 8 bases spanning the gap. CDR3 sequence (DNA): TGTGCCATCAGTGAACCAGTAACCTACGAGCAGTACTTC. It yields the protein CAISEPVTYEQYF.

The gene calls are TRBV27 and TRBJ2-1; the match to TRBD2 covers 14 bases. The CDR3 loop spans 15 amino acids. From germline, CDR1 is MNHEY and CDR2 SMNVEV (reference sequence). V was pared by 8 bases and J by 8 bases, with 8 bases of the junction left unmatched. The CDR3 loop reads CASRGLAGVGDEQFF. The CDR3 region has the DNA TGTGCCAGCCGGGGACTAGCGGGAGTTGGGGATGAGCAGTTCTTC.

J is TRBJ2-2 and V is TRBV10-3; 14 nucleotides line up with TRBD2. CDR1 is ENHRY, CDR2 SYGVKD, per germline. With V trimmed by 6 bases and J by 4 bases, 4 bases remained unmatched. The CDR3 spans 16 residues. DNA for the CDR3: TGTGCCATCAGCCTCGGACTAGCGGGAGGCACCGGGGAGCTGTTTTTT. This gives the protein CAISLGLAGGTGELFF.

The chain employs TRBV7-3 and TRBJ1-6; a weak D match, TRBD1 (5 bases). This CDR3 is 15 amino acids long. Trimming shortened V by 2 bases and J by 8 bases, and 13 bases separated the two germline ends. CDR1 and CDR2 (germline): SGHTA, FQGTGA. This CDR3 reads CASSLSPGTDSPLHF. The CDR3 DNA follows: TGTGCCAGCAGCTTATCCCCAGGGACGGATTCACCCCTCCACTTT.

This sequence joins TRBV6-5 and TRBJ2-7; TRBD1 aligns across 7 bases. The germline CDR1 and CDR2 sequences are MNHEY and SVGAGI. J lost 7 bases, V lost 0 bases, and 9 bases had no gene match. This CDR3 comprises 15 residues. CDR3 residues: CASSYSQGQVGEQYF. CDR3 DNA sequence: TGTGCCAGCAGTTACTCACAGGGGCAAGTGGGAGAGCAGTACTTC.

The chain is built from TRBV10-3 and TRBJ2-7; 8 bases fit TRBD2. Unmatched junction bases numbered 6, after V lost 6 bases and J lost 2 bases. The CDR3 is 14 amino acids. Looked up from germline, CDR1 is ENHRY and CDR2 is SYGVKD. DNA of the CDR3: TGTGCCATCAGGAGCGGGGGACAAACCTACGAGCAGTACTTC. As protein: CAIRSGGQTYEQYF.

The chain employs TRBV4-3 and TRBJ2-3; 12 nucleotides match TRBD2. Trimming cost V 1 base and J 9 bases; bases outside gene matches: 8. Per germline, CDR1 LGHNA and CDR2 YSLEER. The CDR3 sequence is 16 residues long. The CDR3 loop reads CASSQGRLAGVGTQYF. CDR3 sequence (DNA): TGCGCCAGCAGCCAAGGGCGACTAGCGGGAGTGGGGACGCAGTATTTT.